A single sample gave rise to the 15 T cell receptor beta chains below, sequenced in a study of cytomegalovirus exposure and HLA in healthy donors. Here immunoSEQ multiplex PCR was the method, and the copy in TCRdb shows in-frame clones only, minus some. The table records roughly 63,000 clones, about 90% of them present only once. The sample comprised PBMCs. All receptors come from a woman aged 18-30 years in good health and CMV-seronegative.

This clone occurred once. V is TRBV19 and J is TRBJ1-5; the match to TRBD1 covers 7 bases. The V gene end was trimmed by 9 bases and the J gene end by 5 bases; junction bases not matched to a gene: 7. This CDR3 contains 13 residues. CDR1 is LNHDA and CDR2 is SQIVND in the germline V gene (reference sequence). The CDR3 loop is CASKGTGDQPQHF. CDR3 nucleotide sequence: TGTGCCAGCAAGGGAACAGGGGATCAGCCCCAGCATTTT.

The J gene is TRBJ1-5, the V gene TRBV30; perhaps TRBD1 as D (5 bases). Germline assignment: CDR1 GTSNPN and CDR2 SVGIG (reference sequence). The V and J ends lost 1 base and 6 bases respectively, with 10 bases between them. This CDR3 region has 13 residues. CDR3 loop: CAWSGREGQPQHF. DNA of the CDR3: TGTGCCTGGAGTGGCAGGGAAGGTCAGCCCCAGCATTTT.

CDR3 nucleotides: TGTGCCAGCAGCCCACGGACAGTAATCAACACTGAAGCTTTCTTT. Translated, it gives CASSPRTVINTEAFF. The rearrangement uses TRBV7-9 and TRBJ1-1, with D perhaps matching TRBD1 (6 bases). Looked up from germline, CDR1 is SEHNR and CDR2 is FQNEAQ (reference sequence). V was clipped by 5 bases and J by 2 bases, with 15 bases between them. The CDR3 is 15 amino acids. Full variable domain (remainder filled in from reference TRBV7-9 and TRBJ1-1): DTGVSQNPRHKITKRGQNVTFRCDPISEHNRLYWYRQTLGQGPEFLTYFQNEAQLEKSRLLSDRFSAERPKGSFSTLEIQRTEQGDSAMYLCASSPRTVINTEAFFGQGTRLTVV.

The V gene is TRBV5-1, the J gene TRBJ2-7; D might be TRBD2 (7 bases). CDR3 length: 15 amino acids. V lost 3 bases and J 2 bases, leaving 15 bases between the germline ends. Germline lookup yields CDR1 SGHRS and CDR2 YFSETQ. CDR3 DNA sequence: TGCGCCAGCAGCTCTCTAGGGGGGGTAGCCTACGAGCAGTACTTC. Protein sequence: CASSSLGGVAYEQYF.

This CDR3 reads CASTPGQGAPRANTEAFF. The DNA for the CDR3 is TGCGCCAGCACACCGGGACAGGGGGCCCCGAGGGCGAACACTGAAGCTTTCTTT. The rearrangement links TRBV23-1 to TRBJ1-1, with 12 bases aligning to TRBD1. TRBV23-1 is an ORF; its function is uncertain. The CDR3 loop spans 18 amino acids. J was trimmed by 1 base and V by 7 bases; bases with no gene match: 13.

DNA of the CDR3: TGTGCCAGTAGTATAAGCCAGGTCATCCAATACTATGGCTACACCTTC. Amino acids: CASSISQVIQYYGYTF. The chain recombines TRBV19 with TRBJ1-2; D is undetermined. V was cut by 2 bases and J by 3 bases, with 16 bases left in between. The CDR3 extends over 16 amino acids. Germline values: CDR1 LNHDA, CDR2 SQIVND (reference sequence).

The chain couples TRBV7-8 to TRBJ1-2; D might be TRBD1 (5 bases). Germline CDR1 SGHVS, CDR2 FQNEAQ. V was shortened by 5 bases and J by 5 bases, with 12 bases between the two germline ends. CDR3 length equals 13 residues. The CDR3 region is CASSPGLLYGYTF. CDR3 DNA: TGTGCCAGCAGCCCGGGACTGCTTTATGGCTACACCTTC.

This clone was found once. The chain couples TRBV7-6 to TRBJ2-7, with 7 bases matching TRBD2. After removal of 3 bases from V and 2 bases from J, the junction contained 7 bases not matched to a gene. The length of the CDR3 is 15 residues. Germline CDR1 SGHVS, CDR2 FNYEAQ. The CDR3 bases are TGTGCCAGCAGCTTGGCCCCAGCGGGAACCTACGAGCAGTACTTC. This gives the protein CASSLAPAGTYEQYF. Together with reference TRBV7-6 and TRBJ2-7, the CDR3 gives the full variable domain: GAGVSQSPRYKVTKRGQDVALRCDPISGHVSLYWYRQALGQGPEFLTYFNYEAQQDKSGLPNDRFSAERPEGSISTLTIQRTEQRDSAMYRCASSLAPAGTYEQYFGPGTRLTVT.

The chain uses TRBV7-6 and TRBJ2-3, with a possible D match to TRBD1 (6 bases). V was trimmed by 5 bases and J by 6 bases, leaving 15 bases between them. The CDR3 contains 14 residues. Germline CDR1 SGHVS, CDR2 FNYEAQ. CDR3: CASSRNTGPDTQYF. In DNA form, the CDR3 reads TGTGCCAGCAGCCGCAATACAGGGCCCGATACGCAGTATTTT.

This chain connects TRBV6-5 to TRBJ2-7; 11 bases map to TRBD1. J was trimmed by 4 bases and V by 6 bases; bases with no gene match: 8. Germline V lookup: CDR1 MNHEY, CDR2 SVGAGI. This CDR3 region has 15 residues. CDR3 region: CASSYRTGGLYEQYF. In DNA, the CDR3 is TGTGCCAGCAGCTATAGGACAGGGGGCTTGTACGAGCAGTACTTC.

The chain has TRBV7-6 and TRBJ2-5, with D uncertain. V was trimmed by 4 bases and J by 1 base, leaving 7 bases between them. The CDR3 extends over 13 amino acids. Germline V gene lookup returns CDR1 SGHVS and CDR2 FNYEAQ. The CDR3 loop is CASSSSFQETQYF. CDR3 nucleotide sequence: TGTGCCAGCAGCTCTAGTTTCCAAGAGACCCAGTACTTC.

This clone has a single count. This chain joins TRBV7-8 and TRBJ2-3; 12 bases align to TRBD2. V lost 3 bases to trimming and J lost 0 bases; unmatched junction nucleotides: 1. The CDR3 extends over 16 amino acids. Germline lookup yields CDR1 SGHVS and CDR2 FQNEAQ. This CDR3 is CASSFGTSGSTDTQYF. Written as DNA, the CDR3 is TGTGCCAGCAGCTTCGGGACTAGCGGGAGCACAGATACGCAGTATTTT. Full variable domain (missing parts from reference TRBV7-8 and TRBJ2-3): GAGVSQSPRYKVAKRGQDVALRCDPISGHVSLFWYQQALGQGPEFLTYFQNEAQLDKSGLPSDRFFAERPEGSVSTLKIQRTQQEDSAVYLCASSFGTSGSTDTQYFGPGTRLTVL.

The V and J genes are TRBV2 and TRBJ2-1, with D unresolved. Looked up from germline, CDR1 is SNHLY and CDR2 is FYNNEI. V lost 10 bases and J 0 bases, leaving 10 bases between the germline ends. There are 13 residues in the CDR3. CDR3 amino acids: CATQDTSYNEQFF. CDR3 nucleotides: TGTGCCACCCAGGATACCTCCTACAATGAGCAGTTCTTC.

CDR3 loop: CASSLRGLTEAFF. CDR3 DNA: TGTGCCAGCAGTTTAAGAGGGTTGACTGAAGCTTTCTTT. The J gene is TRBJ1-1, the V gene TRBV28; D unclear. Trimming removed 2 bases at V and 5 bases at J, with 9 bases between. The CDR3 length is 13 residues. Germline CDR1 and CDR2: MDHEN and SYDVKM. Complete variable domain (other parts from reference TRBV28 and TRBJ1-1): DVKVTQSSRYLVKRTGEKVFLECVQDMDHENMFWYRQDPGLGLRLIYFSYDVKMKEKGDIPEGYSVSREKKERFSLILESASTNQTSMYLCASSLRGLTEAFFGQGTRLTVV.

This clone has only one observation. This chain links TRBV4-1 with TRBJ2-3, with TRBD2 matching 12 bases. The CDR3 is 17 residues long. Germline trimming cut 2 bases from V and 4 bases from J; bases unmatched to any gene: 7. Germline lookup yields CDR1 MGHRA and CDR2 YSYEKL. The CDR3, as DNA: TGCGCCAGCAGCCAATACCGACTAGCGGGAGTATCAGATACGCAGTATTTT. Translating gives CASSQYRLAGVSDTQYF.